These T cell receptor beta chains were read from a single sample in a study of T cell responses to AZD1222 COVID-19 vaccine. This table comes from immunoSEQ multiplex PCR, and its TCRdb copy is limited to in-frame clones, with some not included. The data show 150,000 to 200,000 clones, 88% seen once. The sequencing used peripheral blood, collected 28 days after the second AZD1222 dose. These receptors all stem from an adult who received the AZD1222 COVID-19 vaccine. Both conserved end residues are part of each CDR3. Each record gives: D gene, clone size, J gene, V gene, CDR3 protein, CDR3 DNA. The D gene is left open where the match is weak. Clone size is shown for a subset of rows, as once, few, many or a class of expanded clone.

>NA|NA|TRBJ1-5|TRBV6-5
CASRRQRDQPQHF
TGTGCCAGCAGACGACAGCGGGATCAGCCCCAGCATTTT
>NA|NA|TRBJ1-1|TRBV28
CASSPFGGQGTEAFF
TGTGCCAGCAGCCCCTTCGGGGGGCAGGGCACTGAAGCTTTCTTT
>TRBD2|NA|TRBJ2-3|TRBV6-4
CASSSTSEDTQYF
TGTGCCAGCAGTTCGACTAGCGAAGATACGCAGTATTTT
>TRBD1|NA|TRBJ1-5|TRBV5-4
CASSQGQGPNQPQHF
TGTGCCAGCAGCCAGGGACAGGGTCCCAATCAGCCCCAGCATTTT
>NA|NA|TRBJ2-3|TRBV2
CASSEGGVSTDTQYF
TGTGCCAGCAGTGAAGGTGGGGTTAGCACAGATACGCAGTATTTT
>TRBD2|NA|TRBJ2-5|TRBV29-1
CSVVPTSGDQETQYF
TGCAGCGTTGTTCCGACTAGCGGGGACCAAGAGACCCAGTACTTC
>NA|NA|TRBJ1-2|TRBV7-9
CASSLRGVQAHYGYTF
TGTGCCAGCAGCTTAAGGGGGGTACAGGCCCACTATGGCTACACCTTC
>NA|NA|TRBJ1-1|TRBV2
CASSETRSGRGNTEAFF
TGTGCCAGCAGTGAGACACGATCGGGCAGGGGGAACACTGAAGCTTTCTTT
>NA|NA|TRBJ1-1|TRBV28
CAIRGSGVNTEAFF
TGTGCTATAAGGGGGTCGGGGGTAAACACTGAAGCTTTCTTT
>NA|NA|TRBJ2-4|TRBV5-4
CVSSLGWAEKNIQYF
TGTGTCAGCAGCCTGGGTTGGGCGGAAAAAAACATTCAGTACTTC
>NA|once|TRBJ1-5|TRBV12-3/TRBV12-4
CASSLSGNQPQHF
TGTGCCAGCAGTTTAAGTGGTAATCAGCCCCAGCATTTT
>NA|NA|TRBJ2-3|TRBV5-1
CASSLVVGGTDTQYF
TGCGCCAGCAGCTTGGTCGTGGGGGGCACAGATACGCAGTATTTT
>NA|NA|TRBJ1-2|TRBV6-6
CASAMGSVGYTF
TGTGCCAGCGCAATGGGGAGTGTTGGCTACACCTTC
>NA|NA|TRBJ2-7|TRBV29-1
CSVVGSGLPDEQYF
TGCAGCGTTGTGGGGTCTGGGCTACCGGACGAGCAGTACTTC
>NA|NA|TRBJ2-5|TRBV6-5
CASRTGQLYQETQYF
TGTGCCAGCAGGACCGGACAGTTGTACCAAGAGACCCAGTACTTC
>TRBD2|NA|TRBJ2-3|TRBV9
CASSDLAGNPDTQYF
TGTGCCAGCAGCGACCTAGCGGGGAATCCAGATACGCAGTATTTT
>TRBD2|NA|TRBJ2-1|TRBV24-1
CATSDTSGGPLDEQFF
TGTGCCACCAGTGACACTAGCGGGGGGCCCCTGGATGAGCAGTTCTTC
>NA|NA|TRBJ2-5|TRBV5-1
CASSSGPGAGETQYF
TGCGCCAGCAGCTCGGGGCCAGGGGCGGGGGAGACCCAGTACTTC
>TRBD1|NA|TRBJ1-5|TRBV24-1
CATSPTGYSNQPQHF
TGTGCCACCAGTCCGACAGGGTACAGCAATCAGCCCCAGCATTTT
>TRBD2|once|TRBJ2-3|TRBV6-1
CASSEAAGGGATDTQYF
TGTGCCAGCAGTGAAGCGGCGGGCGGGGGGGCCACGGATACGCAGTATTTT
>TRBD1|NA|TRBJ2-5|TRBV5-1
CASSQGDMGVGRTQYF
TGCGCCAGCAGCCAGGGGGACATGGGGGTCGGTAGGACCCAGTACTTC
>TRBD1|NA|TRBJ1-2|TRBV28
CASSSGQGHGYTF
TGTGCCAGCAGTTCCGGACAGGGTCATGGCTACACCTTC
>NA|NA|TRBJ1-1|TRBV5-6
CASSEVGRAENTEAFF
TGTGCCAGCAGCGAGGTGGGGCGCGCTGAGAACACTGAAGCTTTCTTT
>NA|once|TRBJ1-3|TRBV19
CASSIWGHGRSGNTIYF
TGTGCCAGTAGTATTTGGGGACACGGACGCTCTGGAAACACCATATATTTT
>NA|NA|TRBJ1-2|TRBV24-1
CATSEGSNYGYTF
TGTGCCACCAGTGAAGGGAGTAACTATGGCTACACCTTC
>TRBD2|NA|TRBJ2-5|TRBV7-2
CASRPGGLQETQYF
TGTGCCAGCAGACCGGGGGGACTTCAAGAGACCCAGTACTTC
>NA|NA|TRBJ2-1|TRBV12-3/TRBV12-4
CASSYIQGNEQFF
TGTGCCAGCAGTTATATACAGGGAAACGAGCAGTTCTTC
>TRBD1|NA|TRBJ2-2|TRBV7-2
CASSLKGQGAGELFF
TGTGCCAGCAGCTTAAAAGGACAGGGGGCCGGGGAGCTGTTTTTT
>NA|NA|TRBJ2-7|TRBV2
CASKIDGQAPLYEQYF
TGTGCCAGCAAGATCGACGGGCAGGCCCCTCTATACGAGCAGTACTTC
>TRBD2|once|TRBJ2-3|TRBV10-3
CAISVGGMGTDTQYF
TGTGCCATCAGTGTCGGGGGGATGGGCACAGATACGCAGTATTTT
>NA|NA|TRBJ2-2|TRBV7-2
CASSLEGRAGELFF
TGTGCCAGCAGCTTAGAGGGCAGGGCCGGGGAGCTGTTTTTT
>NA|NA|TRBJ1-4|TRBV5-1
CASSHGTATTNEKLFF
TGCGCCAGCAGCCATGGGACCGCTACAACTAATGAAAAACTGTTTTTT
>TRBD2|NA|TRBJ2-5|TRBV4-2
CASSQASLGGATETQYF
TGTGCCAGCAGCCAAGCCTCGCTCGGGGGGGCTACGGAGACCCAGTACTTC
>NA|NA|TRBJ2-1|TRBV19
CASSNFGGVDEQFF
TGTGCCAGTAGTAATTTTGGAGGGGTCGATGAGCAGTTCTTC
>NA|NA|TRBJ1-1|TRBV7-8
CASSFRQNTEAFF
TGTGCCAGCAGCTTCCGACAGAACACTGAAGCTTTCTTT
>NA|NA|TRBJ1-6|TRBV6-5
CASGETAYNSPLHF
TGTGCCAGCGGGGAGACGGCATATAATTCACCCCTCCACTTT